These 20 T cell receptor beta chains originate from one sample sequenced in a study of blood T cell repertoires in COVID-19. Clones were read by immunoSEQ multiplex PCR, and TCRdb kept only the in-frame ones, dropping some. The sample has tens of thousands of clones; about four fifths are singletons. The sample was peripheral blood. The receptor source for this set is a man aged 50 to 60 with acute or convalescent COVID-19.

This chain uses TRBV5-6 with TRBJ2-5, with TRBD1 matching over 9 bases. The CDR3 spans 16 residues. The junction had 12 bases not matched to a gene; V was cut back by 4 bases and J by 5 bases. CDR1 is SGHDT, CDR2 YYEEEE, per germline. CDR3 sequence: CASSRPGQGIRETQYF. The CDR3, as DNA: TGTGCCAGCAGCCGACCCGGACAGGGGATAAGGGAGACCCAGTACTTC.

The V and J genes are TRBV2 and TRBJ1-5; the D gene is possibly TRBD1 (6 bases). The length of the CDR3 is 12 residues. V was trimmed by 6 bases and J by 11 bases, leaving 14 bases between them. The germline CDR1 and CDR2 sequences are SNHLY and FYNNEI. The CDR3: CASRITGSAQHF. The CDR3 region has the DNA TGTGCCAGCAGGATCACAGGGTCAGCCCAGCATTTT. The variable domain in full, completed from reference TRBV2 and TRBJ1-5, reads EPEVTQTPSHQVTQMGQEVILRCVPISNHLYFYWYRQILGQKVEFLVSFYNNEISEKSEIFDDQFSVERPDGSNFTLKIRSTKLEDSAMYFCASRITGSAQHFGDGTRLSIL.

The chain couples TRBV9 to TRBJ1-6; 8 bases match TRBD1. V shed 4 bases and J 7 bases; nucleotides not matched to a gene: 10. This CDR3 has 16 residues. The germline CDR1 and CDR2 sequences are SGDLS and YYNGEE. CDR3 residues: CASSLLGQAANSPLHF. The CDR3, as DNA: TGTGCCAGCAGCCTCCTGGGACAGGCAGCCAATTCACCCCTCCACTTT.

The chain has TRBV19 and TRBJ2-1; maybe TRBD2 (6 bases). Per germline, CDR1 LNHDA and CDR2 SQIVND (reference sequence). There are 14 residues in the CDR3. Trimming took off 3 bases at V and 9 bases at J, with 15 bases between the two ends. CDR3 nucleotide sequence: TGTGCCAGTAGTATTTGGGGGGAGACAATTGAGCAGTTCTTC. Translation: CASSIWGETIEQFF.

The V call is TRBV2, the J call TRBJ2-5; TRBD1 aligns across 8 bases. The CDR3 extends over 12 amino acids. Germline V gives CDR1 SNHLY, CDR2 FYNNEI. V lost 9 bases to trimming and J lost 5 bases; unmatched junction nucleotides: 5. In DNA form, the CDR3 reads TGTGCCAGTGGACAGGGTAGGGAGACCCAGTACTTC. Protein product: CASGQGRETQYF. The entire variable domain, with the rest obtained from reference TRBV2 and TRBJ2-5, is as follows: EPEVTQTPSHQVTQMGQEVILRCVPISNHLYFYWYRQILGQKVEFLVSFYNNEISEKSEIFDDQFSVERPDGSNFTLKIRSTKLEDSAMYFCASGQGRETQYFGPGTRLLVL.

This chain links TRBV27 with TRBJ1-4; 8 positions match TRBD1. V lost 7 bases, J lost 8 bases, and 9 bases stayed unmatched. The CDR3 extends over 14 amino acids. Germline CDR1 and CDR2: MNHEY and SMNVEV (reference sequence). CDR3 in DNA: TGTGCCAGCAAGCTACAGGGGGAAAGGGAAAAACTGTTTTTT. Its protein is CASKLQGEREKLFF.

The chain combines TRBV7-9 with TRBJ1-2; 7 bases align to TRBD1. The germline CDR1 and CDR2 sequences are SEHNR and FQNEAQ (reference sequence). The length of the CDR3 is 15 residues. The ends lost 5 bases at V and 6 bases at J; junction bases unmatched: 12. CDR3 region: CASSLRGQGENGYTF. As DNA, the CDR3 is TGTGCCAGCAGCCTCCGGGGGCAGGGGGAAAATGGCTACACCTTC.

The chain recombines TRBV4-1 with TRBJ2-1; 11 bases line up with TRBD1. The CDR3 extends over 15 amino acids. Germline V lookup: CDR1 MGHRA, CDR2 YSYEKL. After removal of 5 bases from V and 5 bases from J, the junction contained 5 bases not matched to a gene. CDR3 in DNA: TGCGCCAGCAGCAAGGGGGACAGGGGGAACAATGAGCAGTTCTTC. It is translated as CASSKGDRGNNEQFF.

The chain uses TRBV12-3 or TRBV12-4 and TRBJ1-1; D remains ambiguous. CDR3 length: 13 residues. With 4 bases removed from V and 3 bases from J, the gap between germline ends came to 9 bases. DNA of the CDR3: TGTGCCAGCAGTTGGGGAGTTGACACTGAAGCTTTCTTT. Residues: CASSWGVDTEAFF.

V and J are TRBV20-1 and TRBJ2-3; 10 bases align to TRBD2. Trimming took 3 bases from V and 3 from J; bases not matched to a gene: 6. The CDR3 totals 15 residues. Germline V lookup: CDR1 DFQATT, CDR2 SNEGSKA (reference sequence). This CDR3 is CSASEREGLTDTQYF. CDR3 DNA sequence: TGCAGTGCTAGTGAGCGGGAGGGCCTTACAGATACGCAGTATTTT.

This clone appeared a single time. V and J are TRBV5-1 and TRBJ2-2, with 7 bases fitting TRBD2. The CDR3 is 14 amino acids. Germline CDR1 and CDR2: SGHRS and YFSETQ. The V gene end was trimmed by 0 bases and the J gene end by 7 bases; junction bases not matched to a gene: 3. CDR3 DNA: TGCGCCAGCAGCTTGGGACTAGCTGGCGGGGAGCTGTTTTTT. As protein: CASSLGLAGGELFF.

The rearrangement uses TRBV9 and TRBJ2-1; the match to TRBD2 covers 11 bases. CDR1 is SGDLS, CDR2 YYNGEE, per germline. The CDR3 runs to 16 residues. J was trimmed by 3 bases and V by 4 bases; bases with no gene match: 6. The CDR3 DNA reads as TGTGCCAGCAGCTCATTAGCGGGGGGGCTCTACAATGAGCAGTTCTTC. Translating gives CASSSLAGGLYNEQFF.

This clone was seen a single time. The gene calls are TRBV4-1 and TRBJ1-4, with a weak D call TRBD1 (5 bases). Trimming took off 0 bases at V and 0 bases at J, with 14 bases between the two ends. Per germline, CDR1 MGHRA and CDR2 YSYEKL. This CDR3 spans 18 amino acids. CDR3 region: CASSQDPRGSATNEKLFF. The CDR3 nucleotides are TGCGCCAGCAGCCAAGATCCACGGGGGTCTGCAACTAATGAAAAACTGTTTTTT.

This clone was seen only a few times. The chain is built from TRBV19 and TRBJ2-2, with TRBD2 identical over 13 bases. In germline, CDR1 is LNHDA, CDR2 SQIVND (reference sequence). This CDR3 region has 14 residues. CDR3 sequence (DNA): TGTGCTTCGGGACTAGCGGGAAACACCGGGGAGCTGTTTTTT. Residues: CASGLAGNTGELFF. The variable domain in full, with the rest retrieved from reference TRBV19 and TRBJ2-2, is DGGITQSPKYLFRKEGQNVTLSCEQNLNHDAMYWYRQDPGQGLRLIYYSQIVNDFQKGDIAEGYSVSREKKESFPLTVTSAQKNPTAFYLCASGLAGNTGELFFGEGSRLTVL.

The rearrangement uses TRBV7-9 and TRBJ1-4; D is possibly TRBD1 (6 bases). Germline loops: CDR1 SEHNR, CDR2 FQNEAQ (reference sequence). This CDR3 spans 16 amino acids. Trimming took off 3 bases at V and 4 bases at J, with 15 bases between the two ends. CDR3 residues: CASSLDRHSGNEKLFF. The CDR3 DNA reads TGTGCCAGCAGCTTGGACAGACATTCGGGTAATGAAAAACTGTTTTTT.

The V call is TRBV4-1, the J call TRBJ2-7, with 7 bases fitting TRBD2. Germline CDR1 MGHRA, CDR2 YSYEKL. The trim removed 3 bases at V and 2 bases at J, leaving 4 bases unmatched. This CDR3 spans 14 amino acids. As DNA, the CDR3 is TGCGCCAGCAGCCAGGCTAGCGGTACCTACGAGCAGTACTTC. This gives the protein CASSQASGTYEQYF.

V and J are TRBV29-1 and TRBJ2-1, with D maybe TRBD2 (7 bases). The ends were cut back, 4 bases at V and 4 bases at J, with 20 bases in the middle. The length of the CDR3 is 16 residues. Germline V gene sequence: CDR1 SQVTM, CDR2 ANQGSEA. As DNA, the CDR3 is TGCAGCGTTGCCGGGACACTTGGGGGGGGTTACAATGAGCAGTTCTTC. Its protein is CSVAGTLGGGYNEQFF.

The gene calls are TRBV15 and TRBJ1-4; perhaps TRBD1 as D (6 bases). This CDR3 spans 15 amino acids. Trimming removed 0 bases at V and 4 bases at J, with 9 bases between. Germline CDR1 reads LNHNV; CDR2 reads YYDKDF (reference sequence). The CDR3 coding sequence is TGTGCCACCAGCAGAGAAGGGACATATAATGAAAAACTGTTTTTT. It encodes CATSREGTYNEKLFF.

The V call is TRBV19, the J call TRBJ1-3; 8 bases are shared with TRBD1. Germline lookup yields CDR1 LNHDA and CDR2 SQIVND (reference sequence). V gave up 6 bases and J gave up 2 bases; unmatched junction bases: 6. This CDR3 spans 15 amino acids. The CDR3 coding sequence is TGTGCCAGTAGCCCGGACAGGGACCCTGGAAACACCATATATTTT. It is translated as CASSPDRDPGNTIYF.

The chain is built from TRBV27 and TRBJ2-7, with D uncertain. Trimming removed 3 bases at V and 0 bases at J, with 3 bases between. The CDR3 runs 12 residues. Per the germline V gene, CDR1 is MNHEY and CDR2 is SMNVEV (reference sequence). The CDR3 loop is CASSFFSYEQYF. DNA of the CDR3: TGTGCCAGCAGTTTCTTCTCCTACGAGCAGTACTTC.